One and the same sample provided the 8 T cell receptor beta chains below, sequenced in a study of cytomegalovirus exposure and HLA in healthy donors. Amplification used 60 Vbeta primers and 13 Jbeta primers. Measured with immunoSEQ multiplex PCR; TCRdb has only the in-frame clones, and not every one. The repertoire holds more than 150,000 clones, with less than 90% as singletons. The sequenced material came from PBMCs. The receptors derive from a girl in the first two years of life in good health and CMV-seronegative.

The chain combines TRBV11-2 with TRBJ1-2; 10 bases fit TRBD1. There are 14 residues in the CDR3. Trimming at V came to 5 bases and at J to 8 bases, leaving 8 bases not matched to a gene. The germline V gene has CDR1 SGHAT and CDR2 FQNNGV. The CDR3 DNA sequence: TGTGCCAGCAGCGGAGTGACAGGGGGCGTAGGCTACACCTTC. As protein: CASSGVTGGVGYTF.

This clone came up once. CDR3 sequence: CASSYGAGELFF. The CDR3 nucleotides read TGTGCCAGCAGCTACGGGGCCGGGGAGCTGTTTTTT. The chain joins TRBV7-3 to TRBJ2-2, with D possibly being TRBD2 (5 bases). Germline loops: CDR1 SGHTA, CDR2 FQGTGA. Trimming pared 4 bases from V and 6 bases from J, leaving 6 bases between. The CDR3 totals 12 residues.

V and J are TRBV30 and TRBJ1-4, with D hard to call. This CDR3 region has 16 residues. V was clipped by 4 bases and J by 8 bases, with 23 bases between them. The germline V gene encodes CDR1 GTSNPN and CDR2 SVGIG (reference sequence). The CDR3 spells CAWTEPGRKSGEKLFF. The DNA for the CDR3 is TGTGCCTGGACGGAACCCGGGCGCAAGTCGGGAGAAAAACTGTTTTTT.

CDR3 in DNA: TGTGCCTGGAGTAAGGGGGCGGGCGGGGAGCTGTTTTTT. Amino acids: CAWSKGAGGELFF. The J gene is TRBJ2-2, the V gene TRBV30; 7 positions agree with TRBD1. V trimming: 2 bases; J trimming: 7 bases; junction bases outside the gene matches: 4. The CDR3 covers 13 residues. Per germline, CDR1 GTSNPN and CDR2 SVGIG (reference sequence).

The chain joins TRBV7-9 to TRBJ2-1, with 9 bases that match TRBD1. Germline loops: CDR1 SEHNR, CDR2 FQNEAQ (reference sequence). The CDR3 has 16 amino acids. J was trimmed by 7 bases and V by 5 bases; bases with no gene match: 12. The CDR3 bases are TGTGCCAGCAGCAACCTGGACAGGGGAAAGGAAAATGAGCAGTTCTTC. Its translation: CASSNLDRGKENEQFF.

The rearrangement uses TRBV9 and TRBJ2-1; 8 bases map to TRBD1. CDR3 size: 15 residues. The trim removed 4 bases at V and 9 bases at J, leaving 12 bases unmatched. Germline lookup yields CDR1 SGDLS and CDR2 YYNGEE. The CDR3, as DNA: TGTGCCAGCAGCCTCCAGACGACAGGGGTCCCTGAGCAGTTCTTC. As protein: CASSLQTTGVPEQFF.

The J gene is TRBJ1-1, the V gene TRBV4-3, with 7 bases lining up with TRBD1. Trimming at V came to 0 bases and at J to 9 bases, leaving 4 bases not matched to a gene. The CDR3 is 13 amino acids. Looked up from germline, CDR1 is LGHNA and CDR2 is YSLEER. CDR3 protein: CASSQDRGRQAFF. The CDR3, as DNA: TGCGCCAGCAGCCAAGATAGGGGGCGACAAGCTTTCTTT.

DNA of the CDR3: TGCGCCAGCAGCTCCCCAGGGACAGGGGAAATCTCTGGGGCCAACGTCCTGACTTTC. Its translation is CASSSPGTGEISGANVLTF. The rearrangement uses TRBV5-1 and TRBJ2-6; 10 nucleotides align to TRBD1. This CDR3 comprises 19 residues. The junction had 9 bases not matched to a gene; V was cut back by 3 bases and J by 0 bases. Germline-derived CDR1 and CDR2 are SGHRS and YFSETQ. The full variable domain, with the rest looked up from reference TRBV5-1 and TRBJ2-6, is KAGVTQTPRYLIKTRGQQVTLSCSPISGHRSVSWYQQTPGQGLQFLFEYFSETQRNKGNFPGRFSGRQFSNSRSEMNVSTLELGDSALYLCASSSPGTGEISGANVLTFGAGSRLTVL.